This T cell receptor beta chain derives from a study of Ad26.COV2.S vaccination and SARS-CoV-2 variants. As for the study in general: Within the COV1001 Ad26.COV2.S trial arm, the donor was enrolled. Notes on the study in general: People who got the vaccine had more spike-specific TCR breadth than people who got placebo.

Germline CDR1 is MNHEY and CDR2 is SVGAGI. Trimming shortened V by 10 bases and J by 7 bases, and 17 bases separated the two germline ends. The CDR3 loop spans 13 amino acids. Concerning this clone itself: Antigen unknown.

Sequencing was performed with immunoSEQ multiplex PCR; in TCRdb, only in-frame clones are kept and a portion is missing. The sample carries about 370,000 clones, around nine tenths recorded once. Specified treatment: around 19 received Ad26.COV2.S at low or high dose, single or two shots; about 5 received placebo; per-sample allocation not given. The samples date from day 63 after the first vaccine or placebo injection. Sequencing used peripheral blood, obtained in a trial of Ad26.COV2.S vaccine versus placebo. The TCR sequence derives from a person between 18 and 59 years old who received the Ad26.COV2.S COVID-19 vaccine or a placebo. This chain connects TRBV6-5 to TRBJ1-5, with a possible D match to TRBD1 (6 bases). The CDR3 DNA is TGTGCCATCACAGGGCGCGGCGTGCAGCCCCAGCATTTT. This sequence encodes CAITGRGVQPQHF.